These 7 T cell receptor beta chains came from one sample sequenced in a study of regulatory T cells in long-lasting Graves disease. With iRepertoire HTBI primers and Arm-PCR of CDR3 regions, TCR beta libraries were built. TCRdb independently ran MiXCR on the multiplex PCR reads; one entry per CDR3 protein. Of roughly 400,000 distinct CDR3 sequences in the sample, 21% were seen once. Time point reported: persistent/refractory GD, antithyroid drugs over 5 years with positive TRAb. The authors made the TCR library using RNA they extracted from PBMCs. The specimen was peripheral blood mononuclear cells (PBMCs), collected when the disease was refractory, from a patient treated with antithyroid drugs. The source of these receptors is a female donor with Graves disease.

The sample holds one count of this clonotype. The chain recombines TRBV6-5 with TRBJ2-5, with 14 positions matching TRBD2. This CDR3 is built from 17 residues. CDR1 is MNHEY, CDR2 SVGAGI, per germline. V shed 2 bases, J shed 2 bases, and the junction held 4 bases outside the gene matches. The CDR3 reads CASSYPRLAGGQETQYF. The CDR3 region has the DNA TGTGCCAGCAGTTACCCTCGACTAGCGGGAGGGCAAGAGACCCAGTACTTC.

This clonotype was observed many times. CDR3 sequence reads: CASSHKIDRVGETQYF. In DNA form, the CDR3 reads TGTGCCAGCAGCCACAAAATCGACAGGGTCGGGGAGACCCAGTACTTC. The chain couples TRBV28 to TRBJ2-5; 7 nucleotides line up with TRBD1. This CDR3 is built from 16 residues. Germline values: CDR1 MDHEN, CDR2 SYDVKM. Unmatched junction bases numbered 15, after V lost 6 bases and J lost 5 bases.

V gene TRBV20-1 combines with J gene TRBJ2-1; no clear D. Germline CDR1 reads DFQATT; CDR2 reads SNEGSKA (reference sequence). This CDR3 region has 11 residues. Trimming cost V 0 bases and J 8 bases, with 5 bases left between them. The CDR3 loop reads CSARDWDEQFF. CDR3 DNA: TGCAGTGCTAGAGACTGGGATGAGCAGTTCTTC.

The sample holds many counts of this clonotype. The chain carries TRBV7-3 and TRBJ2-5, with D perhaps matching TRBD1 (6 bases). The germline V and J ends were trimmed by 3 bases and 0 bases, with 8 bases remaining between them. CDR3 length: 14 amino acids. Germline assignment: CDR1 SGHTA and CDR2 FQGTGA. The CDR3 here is CASSLQGNQETQYF. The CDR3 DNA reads TGTGCCAGCAGCTTGCAGGGGAACCAAGAGACCCAGTACTTC. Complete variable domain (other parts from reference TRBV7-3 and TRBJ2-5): GAGVSQTPSNKVTEKGKYVELRCDPISGHTALYWYRQSLGQGPEFLIYFQGTGAADDSGLPNDRFFAVRPEGSVSTLKIQRTERGDSAVYLCASSLQGNQETQYFGPGTRLLVL.

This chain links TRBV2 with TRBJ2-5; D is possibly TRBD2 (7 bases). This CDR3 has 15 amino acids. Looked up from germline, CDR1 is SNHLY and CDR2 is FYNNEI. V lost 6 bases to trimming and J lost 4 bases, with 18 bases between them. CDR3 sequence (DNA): TGTGCCAGCAGCGGCGACGGGGGGCAGCGAGAGACCCAGTACTTC. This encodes CASSGDGGQRETQYF.

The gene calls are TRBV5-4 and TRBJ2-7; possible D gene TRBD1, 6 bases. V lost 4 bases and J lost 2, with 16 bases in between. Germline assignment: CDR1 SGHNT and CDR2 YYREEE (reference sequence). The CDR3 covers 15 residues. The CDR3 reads CASSPSVGAPYEQYF. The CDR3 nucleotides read TGTGCCAGCAGCCCGAGCGTGGGGGCACCCTACGAGCAGTACTTC.

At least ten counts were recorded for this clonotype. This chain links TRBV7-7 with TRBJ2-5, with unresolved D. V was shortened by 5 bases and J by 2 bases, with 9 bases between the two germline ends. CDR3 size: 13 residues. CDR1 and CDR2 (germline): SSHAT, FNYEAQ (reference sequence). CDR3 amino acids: CASSRALQETQYF. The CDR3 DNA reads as TGTGCCAGCAGCAGAGCCCTACAAGAGACCCAGTACTTC. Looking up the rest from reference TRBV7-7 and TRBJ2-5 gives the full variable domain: GAGVSQSPRYKVTKRGQDVTLRCDPISSHATLYWYQQALGQGPEFLTYFNYEAQPDKSGLPSDRFSAERPEGSISTLTIQRTEQRDSAMYRCASSRALQETQYFGPGTRLLVL.